This T cell receptor beta chain emerged from a study of PD-1 blockade in classical Hodgkin lymphoma. Looking at the study overall: Administration of nivolumab to patients was at 3 mg/kg intravenously every 2 weeks. Overall study results and limits: Lower baseline TCR diversity marked trial partial responders and progressors. The authors have not defined what causes the repertoire differences, possibly disease activity or prior therapy.

Losses at the gene ends were 7 bases for V and 1 base for J; bases not matched to a gene: 11. CDR1 is ENHRY, CDR2 SYGVKD, per germline. The CDR3 sequence is 17 residues long. This sample's time point: cycle 4 day 1 (C4D1), after 6 weeks of nivolumab. The patients all showed relapse after autologous stem cell transplantation, while their brentuximab vedotin exposure varied. The best responses consisted of complete response, partial response or progressive disease. A word on this clone: Its matching antigen is unknown.

The method was immunoSEQ multiplex PCR; TCRdb's version includes in-frame clones alone and lacks a portion of them. The data hold about 96,000 clones, with around 93% observed a single time. This clonotype originated in a human donor with classical Hodgkin lymphoma. This specimen consisted of peripheral blood mononuclear cells (PBMCs), obtained before the fourth cycle of nivolumab. The chain is built from TRBV10-3 and TRBJ2-1, with 9 bases identical to TRBD2. The CDR3 loop reads CAIKAGGINPSYNEQFF. The DNA for the CDR3 is TGTGCCATCAAGGCGGGAGGGATTAATCCGTCCTACAATGAGCAGTTCTTC.